Reported below is one T cell receptor beta chain. This sample is part of a study of T cells in Graves' hyperthyroidism and ophthalmopathy. RNA transcripts served as the template for amplifying TCR beta CDR3 regions. In the first-round RT-PCR of the TCR CDR3, the HTBI primer set was used. TCRdb re-called the multiplex PCR reads through MiXCR, storing one row per CDR3 protein. The sample has around 300,000 distinct CDR3 sequences, around 15% seen once. Recently diagnosed hyperthyroidism of less than 2 months' duration affected patients aged 18 to 65. Patients were excluded for uncontrolled infection, other autoimmune disease, pregnancy or lactation. The blood specimen was taken at initial hyperthyroidism diagnosis, before any ophthalmopathy symptoms. Fresh peripheral blood, under 13 ml, yielded the PBMCs. The CDR3 sequence is 15 residues long. Between the trimmed V and J ends, which lost 5 bases and 4 bases, there was a span of 14 bases.

Specimen: blood. The genes are TRBV12-3 or TRBV12-4 and TRBJ1-4, with a weak D call TRBD1 (5 bases). The TCR originated in a woman in her fifties or sixties with Graves' hyperthyroidism that later progressed to Graves' ophthalmopathy. The CDR3 protein is CASSPGTAYNEKLFF. Written as DNA, the CDR3 is TGTGCCAGCAGTCCGGGGACGGCCTATAATGAAAAACTGTTTTTT.